The 26 T cell receptor beta chains given below trace back to one sample, sequenced in a study of cytomegalovirus exposure and HLA in healthy donors. The PCR was carried out with 60 Vbeta primers and 13 Jbeta primers. The assay was immunoSEQ multiplex PCR, and TCRdb's table has in-frame clones only and misses some. This table holds about 210,000 clones, approximately 82% found once. The specimen was PBMCs. The origin of the receptors is a man in his forties or fifties in good health and CMV-seropositive.

V is TRBV5-6 and J is TRBJ2-7, with 8 bases aligning to TRBD1. Germline V gene sequence: CDR1 SGHDT, CDR2 YYEEEE. The CDR3 is 15 amino acids. J gave up 5 bases and V 4 bases, and 11 bases lay outside the gene matches. The CDR3 sequence: CASSRGTGLNHEQYF. The CDR3, as DNA: TGTGCCAGCAGCCGTGGGACAGGCCTAAACCACGAGCAGTACTTC.

Comment on this clone: The same CDR3 can be traced to other DNA sequences in this sample. The rearrangement links TRBV5-4 to TRBJ2-1; TRBD2 agrees at 7 bases. The CDR3 is 15 residues long. With V trimmed by 2 bases and J by 4 bases, 6 bases remained unmatched. Per germline, CDR1 SGHNT and CDR2 YYREEE (reference sequence). CDR3 nucleotides: TGTGCCAGCAGCTTTCCAAGCGGGGAATACAATGAGCAGTTCTTC. Its protein product is CASSFPSGEYNEQFF.

The V and J genes are TRBV10-1 and TRBJ2-7; possible D gene TRBD1, 6 bases. V was cut by 2 bases and J by 4 bases, with 18 bases left in between. Germline lookup yields CDR1 WNHNN and CDR2 SYGVQD (reference sequence). The CDR3 spans 16 residues. The DNA for the CDR3 is TGCGCCAGCAGTGAGGGACAGACACCGAGGGCTTACGAGCAGTACTTC. This codes for CASSEGQTPRAYEQYF.

The chain carries TRBV6-5 and TRBJ1-6, with a possible D match to TRBD1 (6 bases). This CDR3 comprises 14 residues. Trimming cost V 5 bases and J 10 bases, with 15 bases left between them. CDR1 MNHEY and CDR2 SVGAGI come from the germline V gene. CDR3 region: CASSADRFLSPLHF. The CDR3 DNA follows: TGTGCCAGCAGTGCCGACAGGTTTCTATCACCCCTCCACTTT.

The CDR3 DNA reads as TGTGCCAGCCCCCCGACAGGTAGACAAGAGACCCAGTACTTC. Translated: CASPPTGRQETQYF. The V gene is TRBV2, the J gene TRBJ2-5; weak D call: TRBD1 (6 bases). V was cut by 8 bases and J by 2 bases, with 15 bases left in between. This CDR3 is built from 14 residues. Germline V gene sequence: CDR1 SNHLY, CDR2 FYNNEI. The entire variable domain, with the rest obtained from reference TRBV2 and TRBJ2-5, is as follows: EPEVTQTPSHQVTQMGQEVILRCVPISNHLYFYWYRQILGQKVEFLVSFYNNEISEKSEIFDDQFSVERPDGSNFTLKIRSTKLEDSAMYFCASPPTGRQETQYFGPGTRLLVL.

The rearrangement uses TRBV18 and TRBJ1-5; D possibly corresponds to TRBD1 (5 bases). CDR3 size: 13 residues. V lost 6 bases and J 7 bases, leaving 13 bases between the germline ends. Germline V gives CDR1 KGHSH, CDR2 LQKENI. The CDR3 region is CASSQGVRQPQHF. The CDR3 nucleotides read TGTGCCAGCTCGCAAGGGGTCAGACAGCCCCAGCATTTT.

The CDR3 nucleotides read TGTGCCAGCAGCATGTCCTTAGCGGGAGGGCGGGAGCAGTACTTC. Residues: CASSMSLAGGREQYF. This chain connects TRBV7-2 to TRBJ2-7; 11 bases are a match to TRBD2. Per germline, CDR1 SGHTA and CDR2 FQGNSA. Trimming cost V 5 bases and J 7 bases; bases outside gene matches: 10. The CDR3 length is 15 residues.

This sequence joins TRBV7-3 and TRBJ2-2; D gene uncertain. CDR1 is SGHTA, CDR2 FQGTGA, per germline. CDR3 length: 14 residues. V lost 6 bases to trimming and J lost 1 base, with 9 bases between them. The CDR3 is CASRPRGNTGELFF. Written as DNA, the CDR3 is TGTGCCAGCAGGCCCAGAGGGAACACCGGGGAGCTGTTTTTT.

The chain links TRBV5-1 to TRBJ1-4, with D maybe TRBD1 (5 bases). Germline CDR1 and CDR2: SGHRS and YFSETQ. V lost 4 bases, J lost 8 bases, and 15 bases lay in between. The CDR3 loop spans 14 amino acids. CDR3: CASSAWEDREKLFF. In DNA form, the CDR3 reads TGCGCCAGCAGCGCATGGGAAGACAGAGAAAAACTGTTTTTT.

The sample holds a few counts of this clone. This chain joins TRBV7-9 and TRBJ2-2; D gene unclear. CDR1 and CDR2 (germline): SEHNR, FQNEAQ (reference sequence). The length of the CDR3 is 14 residues. With 1 base removed from V and 1 base from J, the gap between germline ends came to 4 bases. The CDR3 nucleotides read TGTGCCAGCAGCTTAGACAGGAACACCGGGGAGCTGTTTTTT. This translates into CASSLDRNTGELFF. Together with reference TRBV7-9 and TRBJ2-2, the CDR3 gives the full variable domain: DTGVSQNPRHKITKRGQNVTFRCDPISEHNRLYWYRQTLGQGPEFLTYFQNEAQLEKSRLLSDRFSAERPKGSFSTLEIQRTEQGDSAMYLCASSLDRNTGELFFGEGSRLTVL.

V is TRBV5-8 and J is TRBJ2-5; a weak D match, TRBD2 (5 bases). CDR1 and CDR2 (germline): SGHTS, YDEGEE. The CDR3 extends over 14 amino acids. The V and J ends lost 4 bases and 5 bases respectively, with 15 bases between them. The chain's CDR3 is CASSLSDFGETQYF. CDR3 coding DNA: TGTGCCAGCAGCCTGTCGGACTTCGGGGAGACCCAGTACTTC. Supplemented by reference TRBV5-8 and TRBJ2-5, the full variable domain reads EAGVTQSPTHLIKTRGQQATLRCSPISGHTSVYWYQQALGLGLQFLLWYDEGEERNRGNFPPRFSGRQFPNYSSELNVNALELEDSALYLCASSLSDFGETQYFGPGTRLLVL.

This clone was recorded only once. The DNA for the CDR3 is TGCGCCAGCCAGCCGTCCGGGACAGGGCCCTATGGCTACACCTTC. It yields the protein CASQPSGTGPYGYTF. V usage is TRBV5-1 and J usage is TRBJ1-2; 9 bases align to TRBD1. The CDR3 covers 15 residues. Germline V gives CDR1 SGHRS, CDR2 YFSETQ. V trimming: 7 bases; J trimming: 4 bases; junction bases outside the gene matches: 11. The whole variable domain, remainder taken from reference TRBV5-1 and TRBJ1-2, is KAGVTQTPRYLIKTRGQQVTLSCSPISGHRSVSWYQQTPGQGLQFLFEYFSETQRNKGNFPGRFSGRQFSNSRSEMNVSTLELGDSALYLCASQPSGTGPYGYTFGSGTRLTVV.

The CDR3 sequence: CASSRSQGLTGELFF. CDR3 nucleotide sequence: TGTGCCAGCAGTCGATCACAGGGATTGACCGGGGAGCTGTTTTTT. This sequence joins TRBV27 and TRBJ2-2, with D possibly being TRBD1 (6 bases). Per the germline V gene, CDR1 is MNHEY and CDR2 is SMNVEV (reference sequence). The CDR3 extends over 15 amino acids. Trimming removed 5 bases at V and 5 bases at J, with 15 bases between.

The chain has TRBV30 and TRBJ1-4; no clear D. The V end was cut by 4 bases, the J end by 8 bases, with 23 bases between. This CDR3 contains 16 residues. The germline gives CDR1 GTSNPN, CDR2 SVGIG (reference sequence). CDR3 amino acids: CAWTLDQVRSGEKLFF. CDR3 nucleotide sequence: TGTGCCTGGACCTTAGACCAGGTGCGATCGGGGGAAAAACTGTTTTTT.

This sequence joins TRBV9 and TRBJ2-7, with TRBD2 matching 7 bases. The CDR3 contains 15 residues. V gave up 4 bases and J gave up 5 bases; unmatched junction bases: 12. Germline-derived CDR1 and CDR2 are SGDLS and YYNGEE. The chain's CDR3 is CASSSRGSLYDEQYF. The CDR3 DNA reads as TGTGCCAGCAGCTCTCGCGGGAGCTTGTACGACGAGCAGTACTTC.

There are a few counts of this clone. The chain has TRBV7-9 and TRBJ2-7; 10 bases are a match to TRBD2. J lost 7 bases, V lost 5 bases, and 11 bases had no gene match. This CDR3 has 15 residues. Germline CDR1 reads SEHNR; CDR2 reads FQNEAQ (reference sequence). CDR3 loop: CASSEDPGLAREQYF. The CDR3 nucleotides read TGTGCCAGCAGCGAAGATCCGGGACTAGCGCGAGAGCAGTACTTC.

J is TRBJ1-5 and V is TRBV10-3, with a tentative D call TRBD1 (5 bases). Trimming left V 4 bases short and J 6 bases short, with 10 bases between. This CDR3 is built from 13 residues. CDR1 ENHRY and CDR2 SYGVKD come from the germline V gene. The CDR3 spells CAISAGIGQPQHF. Here the CDR3 DNA reads TGTGCCATCAGTGCAGGGATCGGTCAGCCCCAGCATTTT.

This sequence joins TRBV6-5 and TRBJ1-1; 9 bases align to TRBD1. Germline trimming cut 7 bases from V and 5 bases from J; bases unmatched to any gene: 8. This CDR3 is 14 amino acids long. CDR1 MNHEY and CDR2 SVGAGI come from the germline V gene. As DNA, the CDR3 is TGTGCCAGCACCATAAGACAGGGGGTGACTGAAGCTTTCTTT. Protein sequence: CASTIRQGVTEAFF.

CDR3 bases: TGTGCCAGCAGTGAAGGCTCTGTAGGCAATCAGCCCCAGCATTTT. Translation: CASSEGSVGNQPQHF. The chain combines TRBV2 with TRBJ1-5; D is unresolved. This CDR3 spans 15 amino acids. V was clipped by 1 base and J by 2 bases, with 9 bases between them. Germline lookup yields CDR1 SNHLY and CDR2 FYNNEI.

CDR3 sequence (DNA): TGTGCCAGCAGTCGCGGGAGTGGCTACGAGCAGTACTTC. Translation gives CASSRGSGYEQYF. The chain has TRBV2 and TRBJ2-7, with TRBD2 matching 7 bases. V was clipped by 5 bases and J by 3 bases; unmatched bases: 4. The CDR3 extends over 13 amino acids. Germline lookup yields CDR1 SNHLY and CDR2 FYNNEI.

The chain employs TRBV11-2 and TRBJ2-7; D gene unclear. The CDR3 length is 12 residues. Per germline, CDR1 SGHAT and CDR2 FQNNGV. V lost 0 bases and J lost 5, with 5 bases in between. CDR3 sequence (DNA): TGTGCCAGCAGCTTAGATCGGGACGAGCAGTACTTC. Amino acid sequence: CASSLDRDEQYF.

This chain joins TRBV14 and TRBJ1-3, with D possibly TRBD1 on 6 matching bases. CDR3 length: 15 amino acids. Deletions cut 5 bases from V and 1 base from J, with 12 bases between. Germline values: CDR1 SGHDN, CDR2 FVKESK. The CDR3 here is CASSYRGGSGNTIYF. The CDR3 DNA is TGTGCCAGCAGCTACAGAGGGGGATCTGGAAACACCATATATTTT.

This chain uses TRBV28 with TRBJ1-5; 7 bases are a match to TRBD1. In germline, CDR1 is MDHEN, CDR2 SYDVKM. This CDR3 is 16 amino acids long. The trim removed 2 bases at V and 1 base at J, leaving 5 bases unmatched. The CDR3 reads CASSLRGGMSNQPQHF. The CDR3 bases are TGTGCCAGCAGTTTAAGAGGGGGCATGAGCAATCAGCCCCAGCATTTT.

The chain recombines TRBV5-1 with TRBJ2-2, with TRBD2 identical over 8 bases. V dropped 3 bases and J dropped 3; count of bases not matched to a gene: 7. The CDR3 has 16 amino acids. Per the germline V gene, CDR1 is SGHRS and CDR2 is YFSETQ. As DNA, the CDR3 is TGCGCCAGCAGCTACCTAGCGGGTATTGACACCGGGGAGCTGTTTTTT. It specifies CASSYLAGIDTGELFF.

The V and J genes are TRBV29-1 and TRBJ2-7; a weak D match, TRBD1 (6 bases). The V and J ends lost 5 bases and 6 bases respectively, with 20 bases between them. The CDR3 has 14 amino acids. Germline CDR1 SQVTM, CDR2 ANQGSEA. CDR3 sequence: CSVTIQGGVSEQYF. The CDR3 DNA sequence: TGCAGCGTTACTATACAGGGTGGCGTTAGCGAGCAGTACTTC.

This clone was counted between two and nine times. V and J are TRBV14 and TRBJ1-1, with a tentative D call TRBD1 (5 bases). CDR3 length: 14 amino acids. Germline CDR1 SGHDN, CDR2 FVKESK. Trimming removed 4 bases from V and 5 bases from J, with 14 bases in between. This CDR3 reads CASSRLKGLTEAFF. CDR3 coding DNA: TGTGCCAGCAGCCGCCTGAAGGGGTTAACTGAAGCTTTCTTT.